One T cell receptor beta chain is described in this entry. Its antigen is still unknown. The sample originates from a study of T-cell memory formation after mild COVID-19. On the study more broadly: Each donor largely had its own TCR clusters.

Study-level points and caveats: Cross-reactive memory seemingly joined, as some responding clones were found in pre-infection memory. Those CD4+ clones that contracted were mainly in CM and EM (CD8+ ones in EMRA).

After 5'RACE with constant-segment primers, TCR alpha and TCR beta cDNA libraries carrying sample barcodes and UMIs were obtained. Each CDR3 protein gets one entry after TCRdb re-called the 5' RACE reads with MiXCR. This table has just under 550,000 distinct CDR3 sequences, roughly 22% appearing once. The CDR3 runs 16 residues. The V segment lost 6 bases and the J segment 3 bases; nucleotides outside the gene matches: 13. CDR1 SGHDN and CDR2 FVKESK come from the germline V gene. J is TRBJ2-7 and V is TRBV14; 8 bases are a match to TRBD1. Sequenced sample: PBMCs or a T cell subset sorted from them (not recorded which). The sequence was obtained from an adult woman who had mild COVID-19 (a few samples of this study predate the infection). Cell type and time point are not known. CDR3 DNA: TGTGCCAGCAGTCTCGGGGACAGGCGCTACTTCTACGAGCAGTACTTC. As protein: CASSLGDRRYFYEQYF.